One sample yielded the 9 T cell receptor beta chains listed below, sequenced in a study of beta chain features in type 1 diabetes. The sequenced template was cDNA made from the entire isolated RNA. TCRdb keeps only in-frame clones here, not all; method: immunoSEQ multiplex PCR. This sample has hundreds of thousands of clones, with around 15% found just once. Whole-study findings and limits: Researchers report that Type 1 diabetes patients had moderately but significantly shorter TCRB CDR3s across all four CD4+ subsets.

No antigen has been identified for these receptors. The sequenced sample was naive CD4+ T cells from blood. These receptors were obtained from a man in his late teens or twenties with type 1 diabetes.

In this sample, this clone turned up a few times. Other DNA variants within this sample encode the same CDR3. The J gene is TRBJ2-2, the V gene TRBV5-1; D not certain. The CDR3 spans 13 residues. Germline values: CDR1 SGHRS, CDR2 YFSETQ. Trimming took 4 bases from V and 3 from J, leaving 7 bases between them. The CDR3 region is CASSPTDTGELFF. CDR3 DNA: TGCGCCAGCAGCCCGACGGACACCGGGGAGCTGTTTTTT. The full variable domain, completed using reference TRBV5-1 and TRBJ2-2, is KAGVTQTPRYLIKTRGQQVTLSCSPISGHRSVSWYQQTPGQGLQFLFEYFSETQRNKGNFPGRFSGRQFSNSRSEMNVSTLELGDSALYLCASSPTDTGELFFGEGSRLTVL.

The chain joins TRBV5-1 to TRBJ2-1; 8 bases line up with TRBD2. CDR1 SGHRS and CDR2 YFSETQ come from the germline V gene. The CDR3 spans 15 residues. Losses at the gene ends were 0 bases for V and 8 bases for J; bases not matched to a gene: 7. As DNA, the CDR3 is TGCGCCAGCAGCTTGGCTCCGGGAGGGAACGATGAGCAGTTCTTC. It is translated as CASSLAPGGNDEQFF.

This chain links TRBV6-1 with TRBJ2-5; the match to TRBD2 covers 9 bases. The length of the CDR3 is 18 residues. V dropped 4 bases and J dropped 2; count of bases not matched to a gene: 14. Germline values: CDR1 MNHNS, CDR2 SASEGT. The CDR3 reads CASSVGGGAQDRQETQYF. Written as DNA, the CDR3 is TGTGCCAGCAGTGTCGGCGGGGGGGCCCAAGATAGGCAAGAGACCCAGTACTTC.

The rearrangement joins TRBV30 to TRBJ2-3; maybe TRBD1 (8 bases). Trimming took 3 bases from V and 3 from J, leaving 13 bases between them. The CDR3 runs 14 residues. Germline V CDR1 and CDR2: GTSNPN, SVGIG (reference sequence). As DNA, the CDR3 is TGTGCCTGGAGGCGGGGGACAGGAACAGATACGCAGTATTTT. It translates to CAWRRGTGTDTQYF. Supplemented by reference TRBV30 and TRBJ2-3, the full variable domain reads SQTIHQWPATLVQPVGSPLSLECTVEGTSNPNLYWYRQAAGRGLQLLFYSVGIGQISSEVPQNLSASRPQDRQFILSSKKLLLSDSGFYLCAWRRGTGTDTQYFGPGTRLTVL.

This clone showed up just a few times. V is TRBV21-1 and J is TRBJ2-1. TRBV21-1 is a listed pseudogene. This CDR3 is built from 17 residues. The CDR3 DNA sequence: TGTGCCAGCAGCAAAGTTTTCTCCCGGCCCCATTACAATGAGCAGTTCTTC. It translates to CASSKVFSRPHYNEQFF.

This chain joins TRBV28 and TRBJ1-1; D is possibly TRBD1 (6 bases). Per the germline V gene, CDR1 is MDHEN and CDR2 is SYDVKM. Trimming shortened V by 3 bases and J by 11 bases, and 16 bases separated the two germline ends. The CDR3 runs 13 residues. This CDR3 reads CASSLSGGWDAFF. In DNA, the CDR3 is TGTGCCAGCAGTTTGTCCGGGGGCTGGGATGCTTTCTTT.

This chain links TRBV7-9 with TRBJ1-2; perhaps TRBD1 as D (6 bases). The CDR3 is made up of 14 amino acids. Looked up from germline, CDR1 is SEHNR and CDR2 is FQNEAQ (reference sequence). V was pared by 2 bases and J by 6 bases, with 13 bases between. Here the CDR3 reads CASSLSGGGHGYTF. CDR3 coding DNA: TGTGCCAGCAGCTTATCGGGCGGGGGCCATGGCTACACCTTC.

The V and J genes are TRBV7-2 and TRBJ2-1; D gene ambiguous. CDR1 is SGHTA, CDR2 FQGNSA, per germline. V was shortened by 2 bases and J by 0 bases, with 5 bases between the two germline ends. This CDR3 comprises 14 residues. CDR3 residues: CASSLRSSYNEQFF. The DNA for the CDR3 is TGTGCCAGCAGCTTACGGAGCTCCTACAATGAGCAGTTCTTC.

This clone was observed a few times. J is TRBJ2-2 and V is TRBV29-1, with D unclear. Germline assignment: CDR1 SQVTM and CDR2 ANQGSEA. With 4 bases removed from V and 3 bases from J, the gap between germline ends came to 9 bases. The CDR3 runs to 13 residues. CDR3 region: CSVVVSYTGELFF. The CDR3 region has the DNA TGCAGCGTTGTTGTCTCCTACACCGGGGAGCTGTTTTTT.